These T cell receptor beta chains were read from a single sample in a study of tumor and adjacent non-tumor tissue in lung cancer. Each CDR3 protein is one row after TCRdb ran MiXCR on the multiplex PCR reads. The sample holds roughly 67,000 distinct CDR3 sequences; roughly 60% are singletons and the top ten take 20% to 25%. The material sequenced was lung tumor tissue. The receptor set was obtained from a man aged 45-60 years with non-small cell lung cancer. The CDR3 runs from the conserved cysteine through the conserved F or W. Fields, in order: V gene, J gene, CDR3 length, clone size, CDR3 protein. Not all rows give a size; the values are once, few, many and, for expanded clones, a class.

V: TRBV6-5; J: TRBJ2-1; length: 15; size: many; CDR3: CASSYTVTSYNEQFF
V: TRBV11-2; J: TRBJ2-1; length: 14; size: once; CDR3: CASSLGTTRRGPSF
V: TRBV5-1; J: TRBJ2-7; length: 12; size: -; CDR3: CASIGFGYEQYF
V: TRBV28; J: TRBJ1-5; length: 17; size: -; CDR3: CASSLRGTGVGNQPQHF
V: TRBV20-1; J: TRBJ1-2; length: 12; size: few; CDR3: CNASDRCHGYTF
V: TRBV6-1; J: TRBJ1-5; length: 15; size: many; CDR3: CASSEDRSRNQPQHF
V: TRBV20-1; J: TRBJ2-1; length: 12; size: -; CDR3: CSAPASEYEKFF
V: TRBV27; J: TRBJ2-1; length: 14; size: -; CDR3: CASSFHRESNEQFF
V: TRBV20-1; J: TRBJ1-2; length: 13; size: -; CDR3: CNARVEGDYGYTF
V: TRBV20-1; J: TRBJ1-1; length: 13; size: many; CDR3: CSARRDSRAEAFF
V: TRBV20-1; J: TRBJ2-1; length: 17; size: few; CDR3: CSAIGSSGSITYNEQFF
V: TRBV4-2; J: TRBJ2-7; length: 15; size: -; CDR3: CAISQESAGWHDQYF
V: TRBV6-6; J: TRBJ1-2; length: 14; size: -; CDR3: CVSSYDGQGGGYPF
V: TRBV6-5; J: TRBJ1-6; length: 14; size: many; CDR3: CASSYGQGTSPLHF
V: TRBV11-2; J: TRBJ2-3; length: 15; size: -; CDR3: CASLGGLSSTDTQYF
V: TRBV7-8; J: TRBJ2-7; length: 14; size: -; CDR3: CASSLVGDAYEQYF
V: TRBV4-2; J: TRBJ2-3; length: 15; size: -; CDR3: CANSQGQGGADTQYF
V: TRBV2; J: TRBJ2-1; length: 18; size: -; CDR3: CASSGMGMVADSYNERFF
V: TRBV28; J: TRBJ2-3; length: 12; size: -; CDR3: CASRAQEDTQYF
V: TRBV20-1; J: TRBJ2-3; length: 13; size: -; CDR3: CSAAKVSTDTQCF
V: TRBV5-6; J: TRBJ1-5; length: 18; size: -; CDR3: CASSWGQGAVNSNQPQDF
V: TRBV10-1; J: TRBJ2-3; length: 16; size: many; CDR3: CASSESRGIGTDTQYF
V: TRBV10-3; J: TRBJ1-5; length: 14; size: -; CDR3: CATSDSYSNQPQHF